Presented here are 18 T cell receptor beta chains from one specimen sequenced in a study of technical replicates of blood from four donors. Profiling relied on immunoSEQ multiplex PCR, and the TCRdb table lists in-frame clones only, not all of them. Found here are about 74,000 clones, approximately 94% of them singletons; the top ten hold more than 0.35%. The sample comprised T cells isolated from PBMCs. These receptors all stem from a human donor in good health.

The rearrangement joins TRBV7-3 to TRBJ2-2; 8 bases align to TRBD2. This CDR3 is built from 18 residues. Germline V lookup: CDR1 SGHTA, CDR2 FQGTGA. Unmatched junction bases numbered 11, after V lost 1 base and J lost 4 bases. The CDR3 spells CASSLNAGRAPGTGELFF. DNA for the CDR3: TGTGCCAGCAGCTTAAACGCCGGGAGGGCCCCGGGCACCGGGGAGCTGTTTTTT.

The V gene is TRBV7-7, the J gene TRBJ2-2; the match to TRBD2 covers 16 bases. The CDR3 loop spans 16 amino acids. Germline V gives CDR1 SSHAT, CDR2 FNYEAQ (reference sequence). The junction had 1 base not matched to a gene; V was cut back by 3 bases and J by 6 bases. Here the CDR3 reads CASSLGLAGGPGELFF. CDR3 nucleotides: TGTGCCAGCAGCTTGGGACTAGCGGGAGGGCCCGGGGAGCTGTTTTTT.

The chain couples TRBV4-3 to TRBJ1-2; TRBD1 matches 9 bases. The germline V gene has CDR1 LGHNA and CDR2 YSLEER. The CDR3 runs to 17 residues. V lost 4 bases and J lost 5; bases outside the gene matches: 14. The chain's CDR3 is CASSPKTGGEGIYGYTF. The CDR3, as DNA: TGCGCCAGCAGCCCAAAAACAGGGGGCGAGGGGATTTATGGCTACACCTTC.

The gene calls are TRBV5-6 and TRBJ2-7; D gene ambiguous. CDR1 and CDR2 from the germline V gene are SGHDT and YYEEEE. The CDR3 totals 13 residues. V gave up 0 bases and J gave up 0 bases, with 4 bases separating them. The CDR3 coding sequence is TGTGCCAGCAGCTTGGTCGGCTCCTACGAGCAGTACTTC. This encodes CASSLVGSYEQYF.

The J gene is TRBJ2-3, the V gene TRBV11-2; possible D gene TRBD2, 5 bases. The V end was cut by 5 bases, the J end by 2 bases, with 8 bases between. The CDR3 runs 13 residues. Per the germline V gene, CDR1 is SGHAT and CDR2 is FQNNGV. CDR3 sequence (DNA): TGTGCCAGCAGCCAGGACTCCACAGATACGCAGTATTTT. Translated, it gives CASSQDSTDTQYF.

V usage is TRBV18 and J usage is TRBJ1-5; 11 bases fit TRBD1. V shed 3 bases, J shed 7 bases, and the junction held 5 bases outside the gene matches. The CDR3 covers 15 residues. Germline lookup yields CDR1 KGHSH and CDR2 LQKENI. The CDR3 reads CASSPGQGEQQPQHF. The CDR3 bases are TGTGCCAGCTCACCGGGACAGGGGGAACAGCAGCCCCAGCATTTT.

This chain uses TRBV27 with TRBJ2-1; 12 bases fit TRBD2. Germline loops: CDR1 MNHEY, CDR2 SMNVEV (reference sequence). The CDR3 covers 17 residues. Losses at the gene ends were 5 bases for V and 7 bases for J; bases not matched to a gene: 12. CDR3 region: CASSIELAGGLHNEQFF. For the CDR3, the DNA is TGTGCCAGCAGTATCGAACTAGCGGGAGGCCTCCATAATGAGCAGTTCTTC.

The chain joins TRBV30 to TRBJ2-3; no clear D gene. This CDR3 contains 15 residues. Germline V CDR1 and CDR2: GTSNPN, SVGIG (reference sequence). With 0 bases removed from V and 2 bases from J, the gap between germline ends came to 12 bases. This chain's CDR3 is CAWSVPAENTDTQYF. The CDR3 nucleotides read TGTGCCTGGAGTGTACCTGCGGAAAACACAGATACGCAGTATTTT.

The V and J genes are TRBV18 and TRBJ2-3; D remains ambiguous. The germline V gene has CDR1 KGHSH and CDR2 LQKENI. With 3 bases removed from V and 3 bases from J, the gap between germline ends came to 7 bases. This CDR3 has 13 amino acids. The CDR3 nucleotides are TGTGCCAGCTCACCCGCTAGTACAGATACGCAGTATTTT. This codes for CASSPASTDTQYF.

The chain carries TRBV27 and TRBJ2-7; the match to TRBD1 covers 7 bases. Germline CDR1 MNHEY, CDR2 SMNVEV (reference sequence). V shed 2 bases and J 2 bases; nucleotides not matched to a gene: 3. This CDR3 is built from 14 residues. In nucleotides, the CDR3 is TGTGCCAGCAGTTTAAGGGACAGACCCTACGAGCAGTACTTC. Residues: CASSLRDRPYEQYF.

The CDR3 region is CASSYSSGRGDIQYF. The DNA of the CDR3 is TGTGCCAGCAGTTACTCAAGCGGGAGGGGGGACATTCAGTACTTC. The chain recombines TRBV6-6 with TRBJ2-4; 10 bases line up with TRBD2. V dropped 0 bases and J dropped 8; count of bases not matched to a gene: 4. Germline V gene data show CDR1 as MNHNY and CDR2 as SVGAGI (reference sequence). The CDR3 is 15 amino acids.

The chain recombines TRBV5-1 with TRBJ1-3; no clear D. Germline V gene sequence: CDR1 SGHRS, CDR2 YFSETQ. The CDR3 consists of 14 residues. Trimming took off 0 bases at V and 4 bases at J, with 8 bases between the two ends. In DNA form, the CDR3 reads TGCGCCAGCAGCTTGGACGACTCCGGAAACACCATATATTTT. Amino acids: CASSLDDSGNTIYF.

This chain uses TRBV2 with TRBJ2-7, with D possibly TRBD2 on 5 matching bases. Germline V lookup: CDR1 SNHLY, CDR2 FYNNEI. This CDR3 contains 12 residues. Trimming took 6 bases from V and 4 from J, leaving 10 bases between them. CDR3 protein: CASRVPGYEQYF. The DNA for the CDR3 is TGTGCCAGCAGGGTCCCGGGGTACGAGCAGTACTTC.

This clone was observed once. This chain links TRBV19 with TRBJ2-3; 7 bases line up with TRBD1. The CDR3 consists of 13 residues. V lost 7 bases and J lost 4; bases outside the gene matches: 5. Germline-derived CDR1 and CDR2 are LNHDA and SQIVND (reference sequence). CDR3 sequence: CASNLQGSDTQYF. The DNA of the CDR3 is TGTGCCAGTAATTTACAGGGGTCAGATACGCAGTATTTT.

This chain links TRBV21-1 with TRBJ2-1; the table's D gene call, TRBD1, was not cross checked with the DNA. TRBV21-1 is an annotated pseudogene. The length of the CDR3 is 16 residues. DNA of the CDR3: TGTGCCAGCAGCAAAGGCTCAGGGGCAAGGAACAATGAGCAGTTCTTC. Its protein is CASSKGSGARNNEQFF.

The V call is TRBV7-3, the J call TRBJ2-1; a weak D match, TRBD2 (5 bases). Trimming removed 3 bases at V and 4 bases at J, with 13 bases between. From germline, CDR1 is SGHTA and CDR2 FQGTGA. CDR3 length: 15 amino acids. In DNA, the CDR3 is TGTGCCAGCAGCTTCGGGGATTCCAGATACAATGAGCAGTTCTTC. Translated: CASSFGDSRYNEQFF. Full variable domain (remainder filled in from reference TRBV7-3 and TRBJ2-1): GAGVSQTPSNKVTEKGKYVELRCDPISGHTALYWYRQSLGQGPEFLIYFQGTGAADDSGLPNDRFFAVRPEGSVSTLKIQRTERGDSAVYLCASSFGDSRYNEQFFGPGTRLTVL.

The CDR3 here is CASSLDLADSYEQYF. As DNA, the CDR3 is TGTGCCAGCAGCTTAGACCTAGCGGACTCCTACGAGCAGTACTTC. The gene calls are TRBV11-3 and TRBJ2-7; 7 bases fit TRBD2. This CDR3 comprises 15 residues. V lost 0 bases to trimming and J lost 0 bases; unmatched junction nucleotides: 2. Germline V lookup: CDR1 SGHNT, CDR2 YENEEA.

The chain couples TRBV30 to TRBJ2-1; no firm D call. There are 13 residues in the CDR3. Trimming took 2 bases from V and 4 from J, leaving 9 bases between them. CDR1 is GTSNPN and CDR2 is SVGIG in the germline V gene (reference sequence). Here the CDR3 reads CAWSLLLYNEQFF. The CDR3 DNA follows: TGTGCCTGGAGTCTCCTCCTATACAATGAGCAGTTCTTC.